This T cell receptor beta chain comes out of a study of blood T cell repertoires in COVID-19. Study overall: There were acute and convalescent COVID-19 samples, and they came from the United States, Italy and Spain. From T cells, B-cell-depleted T cells, or PBMCs came the material, which was cDNA or gDNA.

Some clones are missing from TCRdb's copy, which holds only in-frame ones; the method was immunoSEQ multiplex PCR. The table lists roughly 120,000 clones, 75% to 90% of them singletons. Sequencing was performed on peripheral blood. The clonotype comes from a man between 25 and 39 years old with acute or convalescent COVID-19.

CDR3 nucleotide sequence: TGCAGTGCTAGTGGACCGCCCCAGGTCGAAGCTTTCTTT. Its protein product is CSASGPPQVEAFF. V gene TRBV20-1 combines with J gene TRBJ1-1; the D is unclear. The CDR3 totals 13 residues. The V end lost 3 bases, the J end lost 8 bases, and 16 bases lay between the germline ends. The germline gives CDR1 DFQATT, CDR2 SNEGSKA (reference sequence).